Below, 27 T cell receptor beta chains from the same sample are listed, as sequenced in a study of T cell responses to AZD1222 COVID-19 vaccine. TCRdb's table, derived via immunoSEQ multiplex PCR, lists solely in-frame clones and lacks some. This table holds about 88,000 clones, around 91% found once. The input for sequencing was peripheral blood, taken on day 0 of MenACWY control vaccination. The receptors were gathered from an adult in good health.

This chain links TRBV7-2 with TRBJ2-7; D unclear. The CDR3 has 14 residues. The V gene lost 3 bases and the J gene lost 4 bases, with 13 bases spanning the gap. Germline V CDR1 and CDR2: SGHTA, FQGNSA. The CDR3 nucleotides read TGTGCCAGCAGCTTCGATGTGGGTGATTACGAGCAGTACTTC. Amino acids: CASSFDVGDYEQYF.

The chain joins TRBV4-1 to TRBJ2-1; D unresolved. The CDR3 loop spans 13 amino acids. The V end lost 1 base, the J end lost 4 bases, and 5 bases lay between the germline ends. Germline V lookup: CDR1 MGHRA, CDR2 YSYEKL. The CDR3 reads CASSQGHYNEQFF. CDR3 DNA: TGCGCCAGCAGCCAAGGCCATTACAATGAGCAGTTCTTC.

The J gene is TRBJ1-1, the V gene TRBV6-6; D is ambiguous. Trimming removed 7 bases from V and 0 bases from J, with 24 bases in between. This CDR3 has 18 residues. The germline V gene encodes CDR1 MNHNY and CDR2 SVGAGI (reference sequence). The CDR3 is CASTLSTPARHMNTEAFF. In nucleotides, the CDR3 is TGTGCCAGCACTCTATCGACACCTGCACGCCATATGAACACTGAAGCTTTCTTT.

CDR3 in amino acids: CASSLKGGSDTQYF. The CDR3 DNA follows: TGCGCCAGCAGCTTGAAGGGTGGGTCAGATACGCAGTATTTT. The rearrangement links TRBV5-1 to TRBJ2-3; no clear D. Germline loops: CDR1 SGHRS, CDR2 YFSETQ. The CDR3 totals 14 residues. V lost 1 base, J lost 4 bases, and 10 bases lay in between.

The chain couples TRBV11-2 to TRBJ2-2, with D possibly TRBD2 on 6 matching bases. CDR1 SGHAT and CDR2 FQNNGV come from the germline V gene. Trimming took 5 bases from V and 3 from J, leaving 16 bases between them. This CDR3 contains 16 residues. The chain's CDR3 is CASSRSGGRYTGELFF. CDR3 sequence (DNA): TGTGCCAGCAGCCGATCAGGAGGGCGATACACCGGGGAGCTGTTTTTT.

The chain joins TRBV19 to TRBJ2-5, with TRBD2 matching 15 bases. CDR1 LNHDA and CDR2 SQIVND come from the germline V gene (reference sequence). This CDR3 is built from 15 residues. V trimming: 6 bases; J trimming: 5 bases; junction bases outside the gene matches: 4. In nucleotides, the CDR3 is TGTGCCAGTAGCTCCGGACTAGCGGGAGGGGAGACCCAGTACTTC. Amino acids: CASSSGLAGGETQYF.

DNA of the CDR3: TGTGCCAGCACGACAGGGAATGAAAAACTGTTTTTT. Translation gives CASTTGNEKLFF. The rearrangement links TRBV28 to TRBJ1-4, with 7 bases matching TRBD1. This CDR3 has 12 residues. The V gene's germline CDR1 is MDHEN and CDR2 SYDVKM. Germline trimming cut 7 bases from V and 5 bases from J; bases unmatched to any gene: 1. Full variable domain (missing parts from reference TRBV28 and TRBJ1-4): DVKVTQSSRYLVKRTGEKVFLECVQDMDHENMFWYRQDPGLGLRLIYFSYDVKMKEKGDIPEGYSVSREKKERFSLILESASTNQTSMYLCASTTGNEKLFFGSGTQLSVL.

In this sample, this clone turned up once. The rearrangement links TRBV11-1 to TRBJ2-7; 7 bases fit TRBD2. The ends lost 4 bases at V and 5 bases at J; junction bases unmatched: 11. The CDR3 extends over 15 amino acids. The V gene's germline CDR1 is SGHAT and CDR2 FQDESV (reference sequence). The CDR3 is CASSWSRGGVDEQYF. Written as DNA, the CDR3 is TGTGCCAGCAGCTGGTCTCGCGGGGGTGTCGACGAGCAGTACTTC.

The CDR3 DNA reads TGCGCCAGCAGCTTGGCCGGAGCGGCGCGGGGAGAGCAGTACTTC. Translation: CASSLAGAARGEQYF. The chain links TRBV5-1 to TRBJ2-7; D is possibly TRBD2 (6 bases). The CDR3 length is 15 residues. V was clipped by 0 bases and J by 7 bases, with 17 bases between them. Germline values: CDR1 SGHRS, CDR2 YFSETQ.

V gene TRBV28 combines with J gene TRBJ2-7; 10 bases are shared with TRBD1. The CDR3 extends over 14 amino acids. Germline trimming cut 8 bases from V and 5 bases from J; bases unmatched to any gene: 9. Germline V gene lookup returns CDR1 MDHEN and CDR2 SYDVKM. CDR3 sequence reads: CASRRDRGHHEQYF. The DNA of the CDR3 is TGTGCCAGCCGGCGTGACAGGGGGCACCACGAGCAGTACTTC.

V is TRBV29-1 and J is TRBJ2-3; D is uncertain. The V end lost 2 bases, the J end lost 1 base, and 10 bases lay between the germline ends. The CDR3 totals 14 residues. Germline V lookup: CDR1 SQVTM, CDR2 ANQGSEA. The CDR3, as DNA: TGCAGCGTTGAACACGCGGACGGCACAGATACGCAGTATTTT. It codes for CSVEHADGTDTQYF.

Written as DNA, the CDR3 is TGCGCCAGCAGCTCAATATCGAACACTGAAGCTTTCTTT. Its protein product is CASSSISNTEAFF. The chain combines TRBV5-1 with TRBJ1-1; D call uncertain. V lost 3 bases to trimming and J lost 1 base, with 7 bases between them. CDR3 length: 13 amino acids. Per germline, CDR1 SGHRS and CDR2 YFSETQ.

This clone occurred once. The chain uses TRBV6-5 and TRBJ2-1; D is unclear. The V gene lost 0 bases and the J gene lost 8 bases, with 11 bases spanning the gap. The CDR3 is 14 amino acids. The germline V gene encodes CDR1 MNHEY and CDR2 SVGAGI. The CDR3 nucleotides are TGTGCCAGCAGTTACTCGATTGAAGTTGATGAGCAGTTCTTC. This sequence encodes CASSYSIEVDEQFF.

The genes are TRBV27 and TRBJ2-7; TRBD1 matches 7 bases. Losses at the gene ends were 5 bases for V and 7 bases for J; bases not matched to a gene: 11. This CDR3 contains 14 residues. CDR1 and CDR2 (germline): MNHEY, SMNVEV (reference sequence). CDR3: CASSALGQKYEQYF. The CDR3 region has the DNA TGTGCCAGCAGTGCCCTGGGACAGAAGTATGAGCAGTACTTC.

The J gene is TRBJ2-3, the V gene TRBV5-1, with D possibly TRBD1 on 6 matching bases. Looked up from germline, CDR1 is SGHRS and CDR2 is YFSETQ. V was cut by 5 bases and J by 0 bases, with 10 bases left in between. This CDR3 has 14 amino acids. The CDR3 reads CASRAQGSTDTQYF. DNA for the CDR3: TGCGCCAGCAGAGCGCAGGGGAGCACAGATACGCAGTATTTT.

This chain uses TRBV3-1 (or the pseudogene TRBV3-2) with TRBJ2-1; 9 nucleotides line up with TRBD1. The CDR3 has 16 residues. Germline trimming cut 6 bases from V and 3 bases from J; bases unmatched to any gene: 9. Germline CDR1 and CDR2: LGHDT and YNNKEL (reference sequence). The CDR3 is CASSRGWDRVYNEQFF. In DNA form, the CDR3 reads TGTGCCAGCAGTCGGGGGTGGGACAGGGTCTACAATGAGCAGTTCTTC.

The chain combines TRBV19 with TRBJ1-1; D remains ambiguous. CDR1 is LNHDA, CDR2 SQIVND, per germline (reference sequence). V was clipped by 3 bases and J by 4 bases, with 12 bases between them. This CDR3 is 14 amino acids long. CDR3 sequence: CASSIDSSRTEAFF. The CDR3 nucleotides read TGTGCCAGTAGTATCGACTCCTCCCGCACTGAAGCTTTCTTT.

The J gene is TRBJ2-7, the V gene TRBV6-6; maybe TRBD2 (6 bases). The ends were cut back, 5 bases at V and 1 base at J, with 15 bases in the middle. Germline CDR1 reads MNHNY; CDR2 reads SVGAGI (reference sequence). The CDR3 runs to 15 residues. The CDR3: CASSRPGLESYEQYF. CDR3 DNA: TGTGCCAGCAGTCGACCGGGACTCGAATCCTACGAGCAGTACTTC.

V is TRBV2 and J is TRBJ2-3, with D unclear. CDR1 is SNHLY and CDR2 is FYNNEI in the germline V gene. The CDR3 loop spans 14 amino acids. V was clipped by 6 bases and J by 2 bases, with 12 bases between them. The DNA for the CDR3 is TGTGCCAGCAGCGATCGGCAATCCACAGATACGCAGTATTTT. It encodes CASSDRQSTDTQYF.

This clone has only one observation. V is TRBV10-3 and J is TRBJ1-2; D unresolved. From germline, CDR1 is ENHRY and CDR2 SYGVKD. The CDR3 runs 15 residues. Trimming stripped 3 bases from V and 4 bases from J, with 15 bases between. The CDR3 region has the DNA TGTGCCATCAGTGACTACGACGGCGGACCCTATGGCTACACCTTC. It specifies CAISDYDGGPYGYTF.

V and J are TRBV12-3 or TRBV12-4 and TRBJ1-2, with TRBD1 as a possible D gene (5 bases). Deletions cut 6 bases from V and 8 bases from J, with 13 bases between. CDR3 size: 12 residues. Here the CDR3 reads CASSPDTRGYTF. DNA of the CDR3: TGTGCCAGCAGCCCGGACACAAGGGGCTACACCTTC.

The chain is built from TRBV28 and TRBJ1-1; a possible D gene is TRBD1 (6 bases). The CDR3 is made up of 17 amino acids. Germline CDR1 and CDR2: MDHEN and SYDVKM. Between the trimmed V and J ends, which lost 3 bases and 3 bases, there was a span of 20 bases. CDR3 region: CASSFPPGGGGYTEAFF. The CDR3 nucleotides read TGTGCCAGCAGTTTTCCCCCGGGAGGGGGAGGTTACACTGAAGCTTTCTTT.

The rearrangement links TRBV28 to TRBJ2-7; 10 nucleotides align to TRBD1. The V and J ends lost 4 bases and 3 bases, in that order; junction bases with no gene match: 9. Germline CDR1 and CDR2: MDHEN and SYDVKM. CDR3 length: 16 residues. DNA of the CDR3: TGTGCCAGCAGTTCCCCGGGACAGGGGCCTTACTACGAGCAGTACTTC. It translates to CASSSPGQGPYYEQYF.

This chain connects TRBV9 to TRBJ2-1; TRBD2 matches 7 bases. Germline CDR1 is SGDLS and CDR2 is YYNGEE. The junction had 7 bases not matched to a gene; V was cut back by 2 bases and J by 5 bases. This CDR3 is 15 amino acids long. The DNA for the CDR3 is TGTGCCAGCAGCGTCTCTAGCGGATTTAACAATGAGCAGTTCTTC. Its translation is CASSVSSGFNNEQFF. The full variable domain, with the rest looked up from reference TRBV9 and TRBJ2-1, is DSGVTQTPKHLITATGQRVTLRCSPRSGDLSVYWYQQSLDQGLQFLIQYYNGEERAKGNILERFSAQQFPDLHSELNLSSLELGDSALYFCASSVSSGFNNEQFFGPGTRLTVL.

The V gene is TRBV7-9, the J gene TRBJ2-3; unclear D gene. This CDR3 contains 13 residues. Germline loops: CDR1 SEHNR, CDR2 FQNEAQ (reference sequence). V was cut by 2 bases and J by 4 bases, with 7 bases left in between. The CDR3 here is CASSLKVPDTQYF. Written as DNA, the CDR3 is TGTGCCAGCAGCTTAAAGGTCCCAGATACGCAGTATTTT.

The rearrangement joins TRBV6-5 to TRBJ2-2, with D possibly TRBD2 on 5 matching bases. Germline CDR1 reads MNHEY; CDR2 reads SVGAGI. The CDR3 sequence is 13 residues long. The V and J ends lost 8 bases and 3 bases respectively, with 10 bases between them. CDR3 region: CASDAGYTGELFF. The CDR3 coding sequence is TGTGCCAGCGATGCGGGCTACACCGGGGAGCTGTTTTTT.

This chain links TRBV3-1 (or the pseudogene TRBV3-2) with TRBJ2-1; maybe TRBD2 (5 bases). CDR3 length: 12 amino acids. Between the trimmed V and J ends, which lost 1 base and 9 bases, there was a span of 7 bases. The germline V gene has CDR1 LGHDT and CDR2 YNNKEL (reference sequence). This CDR3 is CASSQGEGEQFF. In DNA, the CDR3 is TGTGCCAGCAGCCAAGGTGAGGGTGAGCAGTTCTTC.